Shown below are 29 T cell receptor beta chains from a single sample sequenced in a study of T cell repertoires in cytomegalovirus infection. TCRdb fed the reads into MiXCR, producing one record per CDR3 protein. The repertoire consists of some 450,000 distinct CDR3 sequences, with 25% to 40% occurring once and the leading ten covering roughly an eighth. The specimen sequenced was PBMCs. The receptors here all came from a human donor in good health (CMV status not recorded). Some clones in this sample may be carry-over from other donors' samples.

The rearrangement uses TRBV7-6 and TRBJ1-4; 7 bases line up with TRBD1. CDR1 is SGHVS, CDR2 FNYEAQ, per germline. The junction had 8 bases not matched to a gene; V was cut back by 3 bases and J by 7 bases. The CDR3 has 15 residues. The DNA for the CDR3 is TGTGCCAGCAGCTTGGGCCTGACAGGGCCTGAAAAACTGTTTTTT. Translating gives CASSLGLTGPEKLFF. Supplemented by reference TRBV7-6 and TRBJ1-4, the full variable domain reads GAGVSQSPRYKVTKRGQDVALRCDPISGHVSLYWYRQALGQGPEFLTYFNYEAQQDKSGLPNDRFSAERPEGSISTLTIQRTEQRDSAMYRCASSLGLTGPEKLFFGSGTQLSVL.

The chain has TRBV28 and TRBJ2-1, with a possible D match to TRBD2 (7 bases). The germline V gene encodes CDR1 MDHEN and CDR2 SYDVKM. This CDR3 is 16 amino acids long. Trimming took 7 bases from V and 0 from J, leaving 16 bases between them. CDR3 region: CASIEFGGRSYNEQFF. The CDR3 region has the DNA TGTGCCAGCATCGAATTCGGGGGGCGCTCCTACAATGAGCAGTTCTTC.

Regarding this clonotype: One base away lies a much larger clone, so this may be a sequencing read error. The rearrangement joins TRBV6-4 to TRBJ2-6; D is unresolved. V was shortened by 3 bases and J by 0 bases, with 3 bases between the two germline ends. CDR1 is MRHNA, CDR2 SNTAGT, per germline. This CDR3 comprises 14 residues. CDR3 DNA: TGTGCCAGCAGTGAGAGCTCTGGGGCCAACGTCCTGACTTTC. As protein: CASSESSGANVLTF.

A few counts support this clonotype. Written as DNA, the CDR3 is TGCAGTGCTAGAGAAACTCCCGCCCGGGGGTCCACTGAAGCTTTCTTT. Its translation is CSARETPARGSTEAFF. V is TRBV20-1 and J is TRBJ1-1, with TRBD1 as a possible D gene (5 bases). The CDR3 spans 16 residues. Germline values: CDR1 DFQATT, CDR2 SNEGSKA (reference sequence). V lost 0 bases and J lost 4, with 18 bases in between.

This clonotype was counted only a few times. CDR3 region: CATSDHKGQGRGYTF. The CDR3 region has the DNA TGTGCCACCAGTGACCACAAAGGACAGGGTAGAGGCTACACCTTC. The genes are TRBV24-1 and TRBJ1-2; 8 bases align to TRBD1. The CDR3 has 15 amino acids. Germline trimming cut 4 bases from V and 8 bases from J; bases unmatched to any gene: 11. Germline V gene sequence: CDR1 KGHDR, CDR2 SFDVKD.

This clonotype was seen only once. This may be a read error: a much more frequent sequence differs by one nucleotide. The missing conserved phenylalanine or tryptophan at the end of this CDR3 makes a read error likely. This CDR3 reads CASSLVGTSLTGELFL. The CDR3 nucleotides are TGTGCCAGCAGTTTAGTCGGGACTAGCCTAACCGGGGAGCTGTTTTTG. The chain carries TRBV28 and TRBJ2-2; 9 positions agree with TRBD2. CDR1 and CDR2 from the germline V gene are MDHEN and SYDVKM. CDR3 length equals 16 residues. Losses at the gene ends were 2 bases for V and 5 bases for J; bases not matched to a gene: 6.

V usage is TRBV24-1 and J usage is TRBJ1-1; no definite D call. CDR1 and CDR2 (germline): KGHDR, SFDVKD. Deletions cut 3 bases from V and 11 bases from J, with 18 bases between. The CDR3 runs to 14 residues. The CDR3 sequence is CATSDISGREGAFF. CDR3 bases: TGTGCCACCAGTGATATTTCGGGTCGGGAAGGGGCTTTCTTT.

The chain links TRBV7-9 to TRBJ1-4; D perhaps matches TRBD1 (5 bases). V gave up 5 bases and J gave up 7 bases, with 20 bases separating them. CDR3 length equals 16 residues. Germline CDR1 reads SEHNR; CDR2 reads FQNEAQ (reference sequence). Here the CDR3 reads CASSRGVGTTFEKLFF. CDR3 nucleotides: TGTGCCAGCAGCAGAGGGGTCGGGACGACCTTTGAAAAACTGTTTTTT.

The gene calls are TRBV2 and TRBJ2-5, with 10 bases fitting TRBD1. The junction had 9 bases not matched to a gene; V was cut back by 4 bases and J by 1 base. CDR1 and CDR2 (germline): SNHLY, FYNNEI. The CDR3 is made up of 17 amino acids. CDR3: CASSVGWDRGFQETQYF. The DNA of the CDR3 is TGTGCCAGCAGTGTTGGCTGGGACAGGGGTTTCCAAGAGACCCAGTACTTC.

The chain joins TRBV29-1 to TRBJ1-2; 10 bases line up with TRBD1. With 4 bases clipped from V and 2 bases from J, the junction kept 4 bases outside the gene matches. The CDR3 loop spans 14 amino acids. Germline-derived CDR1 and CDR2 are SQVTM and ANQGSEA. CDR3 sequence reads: CSVAPGQGNYGYTF. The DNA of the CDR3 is TGCAGCGTTGCCCCGGGACAGGGGAACTATGGCTACACCTTC.

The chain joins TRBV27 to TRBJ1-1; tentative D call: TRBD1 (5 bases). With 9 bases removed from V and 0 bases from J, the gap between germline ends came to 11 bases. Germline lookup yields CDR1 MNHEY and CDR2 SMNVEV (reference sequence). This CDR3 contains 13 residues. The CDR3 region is CASTQGLNTEAFF. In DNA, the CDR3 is TGTGCCAGTACCCAGGGCCTGAACACTGAAGCTTTCTTT.

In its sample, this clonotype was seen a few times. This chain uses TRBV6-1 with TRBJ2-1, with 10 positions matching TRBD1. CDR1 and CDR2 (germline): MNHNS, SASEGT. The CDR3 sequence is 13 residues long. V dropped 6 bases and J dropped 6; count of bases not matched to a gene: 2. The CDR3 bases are TGTGCCAGCAGAAGGACAGGGGGCAATGAGCAGTTCTTC. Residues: CASRRTGGNEQFF.

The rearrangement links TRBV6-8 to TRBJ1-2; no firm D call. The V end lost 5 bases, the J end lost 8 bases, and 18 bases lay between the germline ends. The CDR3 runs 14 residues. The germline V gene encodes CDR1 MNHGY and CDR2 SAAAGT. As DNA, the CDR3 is TGTGCCAGCAGTCAGTCTCGCCGCTTAGGAGGCTACACCTTC. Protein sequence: CASSQSRRLGGYTF.

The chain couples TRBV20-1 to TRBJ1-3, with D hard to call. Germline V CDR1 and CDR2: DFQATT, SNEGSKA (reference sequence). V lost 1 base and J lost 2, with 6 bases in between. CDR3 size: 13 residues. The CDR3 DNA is TGCAGTGCTAGAGCGGGGACTGGAAACACCATATATTTT. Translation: CSARAGTGNTIYF.

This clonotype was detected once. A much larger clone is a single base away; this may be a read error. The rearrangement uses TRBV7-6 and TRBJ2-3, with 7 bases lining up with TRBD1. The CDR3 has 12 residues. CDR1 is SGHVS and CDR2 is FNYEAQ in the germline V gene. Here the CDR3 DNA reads TGTGCCAGCAGCGAGGGGGCAGATACGCCGTATTTT. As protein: CASSEGADTPYF.

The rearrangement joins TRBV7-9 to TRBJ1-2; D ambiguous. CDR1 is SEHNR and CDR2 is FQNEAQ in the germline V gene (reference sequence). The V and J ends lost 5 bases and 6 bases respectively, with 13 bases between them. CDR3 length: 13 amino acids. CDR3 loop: CASSPSALDGYTF. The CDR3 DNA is TGTGCCAGCAGCCCGTCGGCCTTGGATGGCTACACCTTC.

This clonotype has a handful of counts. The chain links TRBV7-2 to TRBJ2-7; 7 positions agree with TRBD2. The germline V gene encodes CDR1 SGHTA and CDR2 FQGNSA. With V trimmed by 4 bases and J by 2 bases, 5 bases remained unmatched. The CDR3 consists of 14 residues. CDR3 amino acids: CASSSSAGTYEQYF. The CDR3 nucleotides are TGTGCCAGCAGCTCCTCAGCGGGAACCTACGAGCAGTACTTC.

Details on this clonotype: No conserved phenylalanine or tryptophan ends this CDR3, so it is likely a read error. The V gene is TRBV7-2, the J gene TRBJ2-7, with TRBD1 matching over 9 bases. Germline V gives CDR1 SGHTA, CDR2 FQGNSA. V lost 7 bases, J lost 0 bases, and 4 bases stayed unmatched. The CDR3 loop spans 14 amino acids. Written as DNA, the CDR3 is TGTGCCAGCAACACGACAGGGGGCTCCTACGAGCAGTACTTA. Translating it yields CASNTTGGSYEQYL.

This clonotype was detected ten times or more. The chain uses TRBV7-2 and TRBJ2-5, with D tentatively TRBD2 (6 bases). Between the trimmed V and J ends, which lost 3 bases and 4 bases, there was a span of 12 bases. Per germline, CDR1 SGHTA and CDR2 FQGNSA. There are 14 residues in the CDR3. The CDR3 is CASSFVGGGETQYF. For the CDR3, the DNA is TGTGCCAGCAGCTTCGTGGGGGGTGGAGAGACCCAGTACTTC.

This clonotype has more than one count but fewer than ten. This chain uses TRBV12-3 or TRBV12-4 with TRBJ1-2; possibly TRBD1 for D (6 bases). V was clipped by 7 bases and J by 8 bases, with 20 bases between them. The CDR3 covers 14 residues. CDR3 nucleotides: TGTGCCAGCACCCAGATACAGGGAAGGTACGGCTACACCTTC. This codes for CASTQIQGRYGYTF.

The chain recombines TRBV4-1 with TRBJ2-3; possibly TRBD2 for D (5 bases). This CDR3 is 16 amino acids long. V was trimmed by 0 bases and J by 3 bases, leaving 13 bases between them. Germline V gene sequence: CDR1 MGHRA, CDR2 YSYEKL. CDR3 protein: CASSQDGGTGTDTQYF. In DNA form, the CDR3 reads TGCGCCAGCAGCCAAGATGGTGGAACGGGGACAGATACGCAGTATTTT.

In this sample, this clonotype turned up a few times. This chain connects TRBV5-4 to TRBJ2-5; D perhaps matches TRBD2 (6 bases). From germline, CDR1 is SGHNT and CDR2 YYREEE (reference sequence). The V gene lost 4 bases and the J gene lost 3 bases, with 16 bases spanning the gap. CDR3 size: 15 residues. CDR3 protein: CASSPRGGRKETQYF. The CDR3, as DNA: TGTGCCAGCAGCCCTCGTGGAGGGAGAAAAGAGACCCAGTACTTC. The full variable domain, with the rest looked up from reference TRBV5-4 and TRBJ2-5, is ETGVTQSPTHLIKTRGQQVTLRCSSQSGHNTVSWYQQALGQGPQFIFQYYREEENGRGNFPPRFSGLQFPNYSSELNVNALELDDSALYLCASSPRGGRKETQYFGPGTRLLVL.

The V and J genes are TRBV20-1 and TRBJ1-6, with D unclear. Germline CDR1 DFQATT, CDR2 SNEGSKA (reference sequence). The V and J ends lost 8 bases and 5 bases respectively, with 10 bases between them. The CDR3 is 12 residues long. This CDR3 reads CSLQEDNSPLHF. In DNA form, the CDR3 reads TGCAGTCTCCAGGAAGATAATTCACCCCTCCACTTT.

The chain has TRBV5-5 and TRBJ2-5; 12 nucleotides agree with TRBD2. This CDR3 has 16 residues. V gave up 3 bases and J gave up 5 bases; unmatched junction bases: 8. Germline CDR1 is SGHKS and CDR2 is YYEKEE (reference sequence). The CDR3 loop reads CASSSGLAGRRETQYF. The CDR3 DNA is TGTGCCAGCAGCTCCGGACTAGCGGGGCGAAGGGAGACCCAGTACTTC.

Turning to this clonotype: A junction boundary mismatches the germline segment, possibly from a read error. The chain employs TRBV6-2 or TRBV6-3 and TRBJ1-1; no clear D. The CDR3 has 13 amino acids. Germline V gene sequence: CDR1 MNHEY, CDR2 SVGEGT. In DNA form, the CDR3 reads TGTGCCAGCAGTTATTTAGGGTACAGTGAATCTTTCTTT. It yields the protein CASSYLGYSESFF.

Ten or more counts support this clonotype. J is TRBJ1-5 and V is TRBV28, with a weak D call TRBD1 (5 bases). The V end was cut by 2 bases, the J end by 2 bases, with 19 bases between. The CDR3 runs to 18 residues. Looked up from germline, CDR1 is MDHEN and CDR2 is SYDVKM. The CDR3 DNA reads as TGTGCCAGCAGTTTACCTCAGGGACGGACTGGGGGCAATCAGCCCCAGCATTTT. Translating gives CASSLPQGRTGGNQPQHF. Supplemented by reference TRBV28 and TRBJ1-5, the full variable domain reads DVKVTQSSRYLVKRTGEKVFLECVQDMDHENMFWYRQDPGLGLRLIYFSYDVKMKEKGDIPEGYSVSREKKERFSLILESASTNQTSMYLCASSLPQGRTGGNQPQHFGDGTRLSIL.

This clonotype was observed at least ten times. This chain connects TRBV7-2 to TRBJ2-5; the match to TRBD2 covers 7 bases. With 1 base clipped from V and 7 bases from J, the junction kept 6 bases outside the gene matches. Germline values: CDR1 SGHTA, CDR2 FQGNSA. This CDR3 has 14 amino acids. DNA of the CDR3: TGTGCCAGCAGCTTAGGAGCGGGGCCGGTGACCCAGTACTTC. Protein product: CASSLGAGPVTQYF.

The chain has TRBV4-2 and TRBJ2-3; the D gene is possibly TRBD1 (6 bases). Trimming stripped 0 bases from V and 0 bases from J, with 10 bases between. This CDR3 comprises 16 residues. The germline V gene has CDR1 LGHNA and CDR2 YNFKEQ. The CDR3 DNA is TGTGCCAGCAGCCAAGATACAGGACAGAGCACAGATACGCAGTATTTT. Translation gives CASSQDTGQSTDTQYF.

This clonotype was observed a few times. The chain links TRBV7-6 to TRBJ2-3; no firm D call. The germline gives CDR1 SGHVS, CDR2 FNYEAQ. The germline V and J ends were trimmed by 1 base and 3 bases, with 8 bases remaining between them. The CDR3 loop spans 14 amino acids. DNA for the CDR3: TGTGCCAGCAGCTTAGGCGCAGATACAGATACGCAGTATTTT. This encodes CASSLGADTDTQYF.